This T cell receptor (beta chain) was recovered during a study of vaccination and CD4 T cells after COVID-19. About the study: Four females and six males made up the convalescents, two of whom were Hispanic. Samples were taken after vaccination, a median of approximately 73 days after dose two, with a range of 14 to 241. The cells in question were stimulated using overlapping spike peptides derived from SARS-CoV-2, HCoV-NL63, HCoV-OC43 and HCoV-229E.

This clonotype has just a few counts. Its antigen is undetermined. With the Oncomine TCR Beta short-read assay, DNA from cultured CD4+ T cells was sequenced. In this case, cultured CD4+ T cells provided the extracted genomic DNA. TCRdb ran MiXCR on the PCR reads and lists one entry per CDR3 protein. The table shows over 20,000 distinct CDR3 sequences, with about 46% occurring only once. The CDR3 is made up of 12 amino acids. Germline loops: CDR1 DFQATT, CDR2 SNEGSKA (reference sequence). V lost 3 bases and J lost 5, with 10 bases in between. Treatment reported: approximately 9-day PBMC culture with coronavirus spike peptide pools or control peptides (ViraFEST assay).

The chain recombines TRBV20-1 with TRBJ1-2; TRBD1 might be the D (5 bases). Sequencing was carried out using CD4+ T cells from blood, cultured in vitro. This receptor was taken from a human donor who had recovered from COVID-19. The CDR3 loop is CSARGREYGYTF. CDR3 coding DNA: TGCAGTGCTAGGGGCAGGGAATATGGCTACACCTTC.